Described below is a single T cell receptor beta chain sequence and its context. Allocation to cohorts depended on clinical history reported by the participants. These data belong to a study of blood T cell repertoires in COVID-19. The CDR3 has 13 residues. V lost 7 bases, J lost 8 bases, and 9 bases stayed unmatched. The repertoire was sequenced with immunoSEQ multiplex PCR; TCRdb's copy has only in-frame clones and lacks some. The sample yields fewer than 150,000 clones, 83% seen once. Sample: PBMCs or T cells enriched from blood (not recorded which). The chain couples TRBV12-3 or TRBV12-4 to TRBJ1-2; 8 bases are shared with TRBD1. The source of this sequence is a man aged 30 to 39 who had recovered from COVID-19. This CDR3 is CASTRQGLGGYTF. The CDR3 region has the DNA TGTGCCAGCACCAGACAGGGGTTGGGGGGCTACACCTTC.